This T cell receptor beta chain was sequenced for a study of early T cells in non-severe SARS-CoV-2 infection. This clonotype was seen many times. V shed 5 bases and J shed 4 bases, with 9 bases lying between them. Germline V gene sequence: CDR1 SGHAT, CDR2 FQNNGV. This CDR3 contains 13 residues. TCRdb re-analysed the 5' RACE reads in MiXCR, keeping a single row per CDR3 protein. The sample holds more than 45,000 distinct CDR3 sequences, around 12% seen once. The receptor was derived from an adult who was a healthcare worker with PCR-confirmed SARS-CoV-2 infection or an uninfected control (not recorded which). J is TRBJ2-1 and V is TRBV11-2; D is unclear. Sequenced sample: whole blood. The CDR3 DNA reads as TGTGCCAGCAGCGCATTTCAGTACAATGAGCAGTTCTTC. Its translation is CASSAFQYNEQFF.